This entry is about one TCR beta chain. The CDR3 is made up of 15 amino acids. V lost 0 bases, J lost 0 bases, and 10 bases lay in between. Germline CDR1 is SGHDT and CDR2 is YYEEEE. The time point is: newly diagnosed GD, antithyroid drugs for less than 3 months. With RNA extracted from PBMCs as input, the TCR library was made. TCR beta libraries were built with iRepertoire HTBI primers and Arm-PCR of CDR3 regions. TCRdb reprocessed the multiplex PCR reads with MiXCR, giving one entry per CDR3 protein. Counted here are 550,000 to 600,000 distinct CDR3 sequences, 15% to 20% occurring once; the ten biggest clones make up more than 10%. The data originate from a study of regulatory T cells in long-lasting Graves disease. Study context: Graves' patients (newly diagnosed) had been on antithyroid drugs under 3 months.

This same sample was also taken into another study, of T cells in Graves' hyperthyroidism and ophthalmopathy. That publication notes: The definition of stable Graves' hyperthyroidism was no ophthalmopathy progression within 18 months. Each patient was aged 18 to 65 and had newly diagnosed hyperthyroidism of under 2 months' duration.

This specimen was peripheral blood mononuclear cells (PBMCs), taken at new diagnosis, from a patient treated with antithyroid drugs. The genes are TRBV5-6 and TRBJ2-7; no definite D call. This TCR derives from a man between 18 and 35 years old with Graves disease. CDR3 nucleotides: TGTGCCAGCAGCTTGGTTCACAGACCCTCCTACGAGCAGTACTTC. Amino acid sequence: CASSLVHRPSYEQYF.